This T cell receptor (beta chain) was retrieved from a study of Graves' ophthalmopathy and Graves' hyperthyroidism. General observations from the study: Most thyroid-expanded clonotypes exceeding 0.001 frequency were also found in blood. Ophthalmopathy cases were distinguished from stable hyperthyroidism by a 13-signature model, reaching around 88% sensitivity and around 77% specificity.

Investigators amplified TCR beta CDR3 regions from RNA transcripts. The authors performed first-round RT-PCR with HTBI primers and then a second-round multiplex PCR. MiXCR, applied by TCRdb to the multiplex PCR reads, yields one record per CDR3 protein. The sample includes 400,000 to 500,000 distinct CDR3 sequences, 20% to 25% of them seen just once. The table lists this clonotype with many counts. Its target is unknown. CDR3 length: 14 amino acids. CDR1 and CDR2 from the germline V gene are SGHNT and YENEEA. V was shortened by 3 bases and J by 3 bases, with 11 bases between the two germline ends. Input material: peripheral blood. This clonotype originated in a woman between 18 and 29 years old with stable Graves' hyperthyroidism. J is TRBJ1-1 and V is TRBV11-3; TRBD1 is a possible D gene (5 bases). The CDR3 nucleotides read TGTGCCAGCAGCTTGCCAGGGAAAGACACTGAAGCTTTCTTT. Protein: CASSLPGKDTEAFF.